These T cell receptor beta chains were read from a single sample in a study of radiation and T cells in renal cell carcinoma. Here immunoSEQ multiplex PCR was the method, and the copy in TCRdb shows in-frame clones only, minus some. This sample has around 70,000 clones; 82% occur once, and the top ten carry approximately 6%. The material was blood, obtained from a patient whose treatment included radiotherapy and nephrectomy. The receptors shown here come from a man in his fifties or sixties with renal cell carcinoma. Both conserved end residues are part of each CDR3. The order of the fields is D gene, clone size, J gene, V gene, CDR3 DNA, CDR3 protein. D genes are given only for firm matches. Expanded clones get a size class; other rows say once, few or many, or leave the size out.

D: TRBD2
size: -
J: TRBJ2-1
V: TRBV9
DNA: TGTGCCAGCAGCGTAGACGGGACTAGCCTCTACAATGAGCAGTTCTTC
CDR3: CASSVDGTSLYNEQFF

D: -
size: -
J: TRBJ2-5
V: TRBV19
DNA: TGTGCCAGTAGTATACGGCAGAACCAAGAGACCCAGTACTTC
CDR3: CASSIRQNQETQYF

D: TRBD1
size: -
J: TRBJ1-1
V: TRBV6-5
DNA: TGTGCCAGCAGCCTTGTAGGGGGCATGGAAGCTTTCTTT
CDR3: CASSLVGGMEAFF

D: -
size: -
J: TRBJ2-1
V: TRBV9
DNA: TGTGCCAGCAGCGTGGGTAGCTCCTACAATGAGCAGTTCTTC
CDR3: CASSVGSSYNEQFF

D: -
size: -
J: TRBJ2-5
V: TRBV7-2
DNA: TGTGCCAGCAGCTTAGGAGGGGGGCAAGAGACCCAGTACTTC
CDR3: CASSLGGGQETQYF

D: -
size: -
J: TRBJ2-3
V: TRBV2
DNA: TGTGCCAGCAGAGTTGGGAGTATTAGCACAGATACGCAGTATTTT
CDR3: CASRVGSISTDTQYF

D: -
size: once
J: TRBJ2-7
V: TRBV7-8
DNA: TGTGCCAGCAGCCCCAACGTGGGCGGTGAGCAGTACTTC
CDR3: CASSPNVGGEQYF

D: TRBD1
size: few
J: TRBJ1-5
V: TRBV27
DNA: TGTGCCAGCAGTATTAACAGGGGGCAGCCCCAGCATTTT
CDR3: CASSINRGQPQHF

D: TRBD2
size: -
J: TRBJ2-3
V: TRBV11-3
DNA: TGTGCCAGCAGCTTAGCTCCGGGGAGGGCCTATACGCAGTATTTT
CDR3: CASSLAPGRAYTQYF

D: TRBD1
size: -
J: TRBJ2-1
V: TRBV11-3
DNA: TGTGCCAGCAGCCCGGGACAGGGGTACAATGAGCAGTTCTTC
CDR3: CASSPGQGYNEQFF

D: TRBD1
size: -
J: TRBJ1-4
V: TRBV6-5
DNA: TGTGCCAGCAGTTACTACCCGGGACAGAGAGATGAAAAACTGTTTTTT
CDR3: CASSYYPGQRDEKLFF

D: -
size: -
J: TRBJ2-7
V: TRBV9
DNA: TGTGCCAGCAGCGTAGTTCCTCAATCCTACGAGCAGTACTTC
CDR3: CASSVVPQSYEQYF

D: -
size: few
J: TRBJ1-4
V: TRBV28
DNA: TGTGCCAGCAGGAACCATGAAAAACTGTTTTTT
CDR3: CASRNHEKLFF

D: -
size: -
J: TRBJ1-1
V: TRBV5-1
DNA: TGCGCCAGCAGCTTGGGTTGGGGAGAAAACACTGAAGCTTTCTTT
CDR3: CASSLGWGENTEAFF

D: -
size: -
J: TRBJ1-5
V: TRBV27
DNA: TGTGCCAGCAGTTTAACAGGGCCGAGGGTAAATCAGCCCCAGCATTTT
CDR3: CASSLTGPRVNQPQHF

D: -
size: -
J: TRBJ1-2
V: TRBV28
DNA: TGTGCCAGCAGCATCCTGCCCCCGGGAAGTGGCTACACCTTC
CDR3: CASSILPPGSGYTF

D: TRBD1
size: once
J: TRBJ1-5
V: TRBV6-6
DNA: TGTGGATCAGGGGGCGTCGGCAATCAGCCCCAGCATTTT
CDR3: CGSGGVGNQPQHF

D: TRBD1
size: -
J: TRBJ1-5
V: TRBV28
DNA: TGTGCCAGCAGTTTCTTCGCGGACAGGGATTACTATAGCAATCAGCCCCAGCATTTT
CDR3: CASSFFADRDYYSNQPQHF

D: TRBD2
size: -
J: TRBJ2-5
V: TRBV19
DNA: TGTGCCAGTAGTATAAGGCGGGAGGGCCGAGGTGGGCCGGCACGACAAGAGACCCAGTACTTC
CDR3: CASSIRREGRGGPARQETQYF

D: -
size: -
J: TRBJ1-4
V: TRBV27
DNA: TGTGCCAGCAGTTTCCTTAACCCTCTGGGAAATGAAAAACTGTTTTTT
CDR3: CASSFLNPLGNEKLFF